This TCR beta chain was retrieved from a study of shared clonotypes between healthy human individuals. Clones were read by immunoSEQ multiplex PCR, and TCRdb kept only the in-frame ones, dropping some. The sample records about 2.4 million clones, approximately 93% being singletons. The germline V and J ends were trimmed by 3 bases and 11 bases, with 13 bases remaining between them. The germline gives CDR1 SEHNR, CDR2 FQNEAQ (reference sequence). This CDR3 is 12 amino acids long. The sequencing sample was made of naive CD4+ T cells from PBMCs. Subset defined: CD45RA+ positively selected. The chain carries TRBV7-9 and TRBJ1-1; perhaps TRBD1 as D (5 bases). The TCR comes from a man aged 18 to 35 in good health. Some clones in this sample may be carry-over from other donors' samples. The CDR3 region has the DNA TGTGCCAGCAGCTTGGGCCAGGGTTGGGCTTTCTTT. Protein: CASSLGQGWAFF.